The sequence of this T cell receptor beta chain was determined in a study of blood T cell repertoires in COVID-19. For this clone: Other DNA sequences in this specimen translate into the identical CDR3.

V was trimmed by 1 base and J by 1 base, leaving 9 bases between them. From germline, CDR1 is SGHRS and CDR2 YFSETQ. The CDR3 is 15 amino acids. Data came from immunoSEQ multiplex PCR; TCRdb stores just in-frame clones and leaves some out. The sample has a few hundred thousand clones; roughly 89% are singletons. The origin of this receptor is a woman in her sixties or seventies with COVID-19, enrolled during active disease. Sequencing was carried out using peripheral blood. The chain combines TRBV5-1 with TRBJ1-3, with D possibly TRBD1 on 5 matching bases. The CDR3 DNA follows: TGCGCCAGCAGCTTGCCCGGGGGATCTGGAAACACCATATATTTT. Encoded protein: CASSLPGGSGNTIYF.